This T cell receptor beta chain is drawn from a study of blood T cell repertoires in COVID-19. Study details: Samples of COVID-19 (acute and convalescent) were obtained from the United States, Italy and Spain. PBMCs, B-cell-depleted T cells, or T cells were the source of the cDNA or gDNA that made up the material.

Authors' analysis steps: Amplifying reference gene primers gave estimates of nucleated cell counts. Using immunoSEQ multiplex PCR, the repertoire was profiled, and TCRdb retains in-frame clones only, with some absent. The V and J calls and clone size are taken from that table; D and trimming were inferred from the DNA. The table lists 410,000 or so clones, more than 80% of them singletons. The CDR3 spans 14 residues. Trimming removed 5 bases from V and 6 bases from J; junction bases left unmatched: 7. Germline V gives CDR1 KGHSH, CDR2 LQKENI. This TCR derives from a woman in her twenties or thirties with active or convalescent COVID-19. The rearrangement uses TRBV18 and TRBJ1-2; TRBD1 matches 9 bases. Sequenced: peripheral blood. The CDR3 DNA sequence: TGTGCCAGCTCAGCTCCGGGACAGGGTGATGGCTACACCTTC. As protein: CASSAPGQGDGYTF.